This is a list of T cell receptor beta chains from one sample in a study of T cell responses to AZD1222 COVID-19 vaccine. Libraries were prepared by immunoSEQ multiplex PCR; TCRdb keeps only in-frame clonotypes and omits some of them. The sample holds some 150,000 clones; around nine tenths are singletons and the top ten take 4.7%. The specimen comprised peripheral blood, sampled on day 0 of AZD1222 vaccination. Receptor source: an adult in good health. Both conserved end residues are part of each CDR3. Fields, in order: V gene, CDR3 length, J gene, clone size, D gene, CDR3 protein, CDR3 DNA. The D gene is left open where the match is weak. Rows may omit the clone size; those that give it use once, few, many or a size class.

TRBV19,16,TRBJ2-5,few,NA,CASSGKGGRNQETQYF,TGTGCCAGTAGTGGGAAAGGGGGGAGGAACCAAGAGACCCAGTACTTC
TRBV5-4,14,TRBJ2-3,NA,TRBD2,CASTRGGNTDTQYF,TGTGCCAGCACCCGGGGGGGAAACACAGATACGCAGTATTTT
TRBV18,21,TRBJ1-1,NA,NA,CASSQLATGTFGRGMNTEAFF,TGTGCCAGCTCGCAATTGGCGACCGGGACATTTGGCAGGGGCATGAACACTGAAGCTTTCTTT
TRBV5-1,14,TRBJ2-7,few,NA,CASSLVTGYYEQYF,TGCGCCAGCAGCTTGGTAACAGGGTACTACGAGCAGTACTTC
TRBV5-1,17,TRBJ2-1,NA,TRBD2,CASGSGLGGLNSNEQFF,TGCGCCAGCGGATCCGGACTAGGTGGCCTTAATAGTAATGAGCAGTTCTTC
TRBV10-2,15,TRBJ2-3,NA,TRBD2,CASSDSGRRTDTQYF,TGCGCCAGCAGCGATAGCGGGAGACGCACAGATACGCAGTATTTT
TRBV28,15,TRBJ2-1,NA,NA,CASSFQGTAYNEQFF,TGTGCCAGCAGTTTTCAGGGGACCGCCTACAATGAGCAGTTCTTC
TRBV20-1,11,TRBJ1-1,NA,NA,CSARQGTEAFF,TGCAGTGCTAGACAGGGGACTGAAGCTTTCTTT
TRBV19,15,TRBJ2-7,NA,NA,CASSIDRRLAYEQYF,TGTGCCAGTAGTATAGATCGGCGGCTAGCCTACGAGCAGTACTTC
TRBV7-9,16,TRBJ1-1,NA,NA,CASSLASGRGNTEAFF,TGTGCCAGCAGCTTAGCATCAGGGCGGGGGAACACTGAAGCTTTCTTT
TRBV14,12,TRBJ2-7,few,TRBD1,CARPTGGYEQYF,TGTGCCAGACCGACAGGGGGCTACGAGCAGTACTTC
TRBV28,17,TRBJ1-5,NA,TRBD1,CASSVPQGAGSNQPQHF,TGTGCCAGCAGTGTTCCACAGGGGGCAGGGAGCAATCAGCCCCAGCATTTT
TRBV6-5,16,TRBJ1-1,NA,NA,CASSYLPGAGGTEAFF,TGTGCCAGCAGTTACTTACCGGGGGCGGGCGGCACTGAAGCTTTCTTT
TRBV27,14,TRBJ1-4,NA,NA,CASSLQGLGEKLFF,TGTGCCAGCAGTTTACAGGGATTGGGTGAAAAACTGTTTTTT
TRBV15,15,TRBJ2-2,NA,TRBD1,CATSRDQGAAGELFF,TGTGCCACCAGCAGAGATCAGGGGGCGGCCGGGGAGCTGTTTTTT
TRBV6-5,13,TRBJ1-2,NA,TRBD1,CASRGQGFNGYTF,TGTGCCAGCAGAGGACAGGGATTTAATGGCTACACCTTC
TRBV6-5,15,TRBJ2-5,NA,TRBD1,CASTERTGTPETQYF,TGTGCCAGCACCGAACGGACAGGGACCCCAGAGACCCAGTACTTC
TRBV9,15,TRBJ2-4,NA,TRBD2,CASSPTGSGINIQYF,TGTGCCAGCAGCCCAACGGGTAGCGGGATAAACATTCAGTACTTC
TRBV6-6,14,TRBJ2-5,NA,NA,CASNPAGTQETQYF,TGTGCCAGCAATCCGGCGGGGACCCAAGAGACCCAGTACTTC
TRBV7-2,17,TRBJ2-2,once,NA,CASSLARIEVRTGELFF,TGTGCCAGCAGCTTAGCGCGGATTGAGGTTCGCACCGGGGAGCTGTTTTTT
TRBV6-5,16,TRBJ1-1,NA,NA,CASSYYPDSKNTEAFF,TGTGCCAGCAGTTATTACCCGGACAGTAAGAACACTGAAGCTTTCTTT
TRBV11-2,16,TRBJ1-1,NA,NA,CASSSRMGSLDTEAFF,TGTGCCAGCAGCTCCCGGATGGGGAGCCTCGACACTGAAGCTTTCTTT
TRBV6-1,14,TRBJ1-2,NA,NA,CASSEQQGYYGYTF,TGTGCCAGCAGTGAACAACAGGGTTACTATGGCTACACCTTC
TRBV18,14,TRBJ1-1,NA,NA,CASSPGQPNTEAFF,TGTGCCAGCTCACCAGGACAGCCGAACACTGAAGCTTTCTTT
TRBV6-1,16,TRBJ2-5,once,NA,CASSEGEGGSEETQYF,TGTGCCAGCAGTGAGGGTGAAGGGGGGTCGGAGGAGACCCAGTACTTC
TRBV6-4,15,TRBJ2-1,NA,NA,CASSDSAGRYNEQFF,TGTGCCAGCAGTGACTCGGCCGGGCGCTACAATGAGCAGTTCTTC
TRBV2,13,TRBJ2-5,once,NA,CASIRTNQETQYF,TGTGCCAGCATCCGGACTAACCAAGAGACCCAGTACTTC
TRBV4-1,17,TRBJ2-3,NA,NA,CASSQDSGAWRADTQYF,TGCGCCAGCAGCCAAGACAGTGGGGCCTGGAGGGCAGATACGCAGTATTTT
TRBV16,15,TRBJ1-5,NA,NA,CASSLYLDSNQPQHF,TGTGCCAGCAGCCTATATTTGGATAGCAATCAGCCCCAGCATTTT
TRBV6-1,17,TRBJ2-2,NA,TRBD1,CASSAQGARGYGGELFF,TGTGCCAGCAGTGCGCAGGGGGCGAGGGGGTACGGCGGGGAGCTGTTTTTT
TRBV4-2,16,TRBJ2-1,NA,NA,CASSQSLGSSYNEQFF,TGTGCCAGCAGCCAATCCCTAGGGAGTTCCTACAATGAGCAGTTCTTC
TRBV7-2,14,TRBJ2-4,NA,TRBD2,CASSLGLARQVQYF,TGTGCCAGCAGCTTAGGACTAGCGAGACAGGTTCAGTACTTC
TRBV7-9,14,TRBJ2-3,once,NA,CASSLEEGTDTQYF,TGTGCCAGCAGCTTAGAGGAGGGCACAGATACGCAGTATTTT
TRBV7-9,15,TRBJ1-5,NA,NA,CASSLGGRQNQPQHF,TGTGCCAGCAGCTTAGGAGGCAGGCAGAATCAGCCCCAGCATTTT
TRBV29-1,13,TRBJ2-3,NA,NA,CSVQKRGTDTQYF,TGCAGCGTCCAGAAGAGGGGGACAGATACGCAGTATTTT
TRBV13,14,TRBJ2-7,NA,NA,CASSPQEVSYEQYF,TGTGCCAGCAGCCCGCAAGAGGTCTCCTACGAGCAGTACTTC
TRBV25-1,10,TRBJ1-6,NA,NA,CASSGRYFHF,TGTGCCAGCAGTGGACGGTATTTCCACTTT
TRBV7-8,17,TRBJ1-3,NA,NA,CASSLDGGASSGNTIYF,TGTGCCAGCAGCTTAGATGGGGGGGCAAGCTCTGGAAACACCATATATTTT
TRBV24-1,18,TRBJ1-5,NA,NA,CATSDFMDHLDSNQPQHF,TGTGCCACCAGTGATTTTATGGACCATTTAGACAGCAATCAGCCCCAGCATTTT
TRBV25-1,15,TRBJ1-5,NA,NA,CASSRSDSLNQPQHF,TGTGCCAGCTCAAGATCGGACAGTCTCAATCAGCCCCAGCATTTT
TRBV6-1,15,TRBJ1-5,NA,TRBD1,CASSDETGGSQPQHF,TGTGCCAGCAGTGATGAGACAGGGGGTAGTCAGCCCCAGCATTTT
TRBV7-9,15,TRBJ1-2,NA,NA,CASSPRGRVGGGYTF,TGTGCCAGCAGCCCCAGAGGACGCGTGGGGGGTGGCTACACCTTC
TRBV19,15,TRBJ1-6,NA,NA,CASSPTWISNSPLHF,TGTGCCAGTAGTCCGACATGGATCAGTAATTCACCCCTCCACTTT
TRBV6-1,15,TRBJ2-7,NA,TRBD2,CASRAETSGGYEQYF,TGTGCCAGCAGAGCCGAGACTAGCGGGGGCTACGAGCAGTACTTC
TRBV10-2,13,TRBJ1-2,NA,TRBD1,CASRETGEQGYTF,TGCGCCAGCAGGGAGACAGGGGAACAGGGCTACACCTTC
TRBV28,16,TRBJ1-1,NA,NA,CASSLLGRNLNTEAFF,TGTGCCAGCAGTCTATTAGGACGGAACCTGAACACTGAAGCTTTCTTT
TRBV11-2,13,TRBJ1-2,NA,NA,CASSHHRANGYTF,TGTGCCAGCAGCCATCACAGGGCCAATGGCTACACCTTC
TRBV2,15,TRBJ1-2,few,TRBD1,CASSGNRGRNYGYTF,TGTGCCAGCAGTGGGAACAGGGGGCGCAACTATGGCTACACCTTC
TRBV4-1,17,TRBJ2-1,NA,NA,CASSQGYMISSYNEQFF,TGCGCCAGCAGCCAGGGATATATGATCAGCTCCTACAATGAGCAGTTCTTC
TRBV4-2,17,TRBJ2-1,NA,TRBD2,CASSQDLTSLSYNEQFF,TGTGCCAGCAGCCAAGATCTGACTAGCCTCTCCTACAATGAGCAGTTCTTC
TRBV12-3/TRBV12-4,12,TRBJ2-3,NA,NA,CASSYSTDTQYF,TGTGCCAGCAGCTATAGCACAGATACGCAGTATTTT